The source of this T cell receptor beta chain is a study of CD8+CD57+ T cells in acquired aplastic anemia. About the study: Sorted CD4+ plus CD8+ cells gave DNA averaging around 3 ug. Study observations and caveats: No significant patient-versus-control difference appeared in CD8+ Simpson's diversity.

A note on this clonotype: Its specificity is not known.

Genomic DNA provided the template from which TCR beta VDJ and CDR3 profiles were obtained. TCRdb used MiXCR to reprocess the reads, holding one entry per CDR3 protein. The sample shows about 180,000 distinct CDR3 sequences, 48% of them seen only once. The CDR3 loop spans 12 amino acids. Losses at the gene ends were 0 bases for V and 9 bases for J; bases not matched to a gene: 1. Germline V lookup: CDR1 MNHEY, CDR2 SVGAGI. CD8+CD57+ cell expansion, shown by flow cytometry, had occurred in the patients selected for sequencing. Patients were treatment-naive when blood was sampled. The sequenced material came from sorted CD4+, CD8+, or CD8+CD57+ T cells (not recorded which) from PBMCs. The receptor was isolated from a human donor with aplastic anemia. The V gene is TRBV6-5, the J gene TRBJ2-7, with 8 bases matching TRBD1. The CDR3 DNA sequence: TGTGCCAGCAGTTACTCTGACAGGGGGCAGTACTTC. Translating gives CASSYSDRGQYF.